A selection of T cell receptor beta chains follows, all from one sample in a study of CD8+ T cells in alopecia areata. Clones were sequenced by immunoSEQ multiplex PCR, and TCRdb holds only the in-frame ones, with some missing. The sample holds some 200,000 clones; around 43% are singletons and the top ten take roughly 2.6%. The sequenced sample was CD4+ T cells sorted from blood, obtained at approximately week 36, from a patient treated with tofacitinib. The receptors originated from a human donor with alopecia areata. The CDR3 runs from the conserved cysteine through the conserved F or W. D genes are given only for firm matches. Expanded clones get a size class; other rows say once, few or many, or leave the size out.

>.|TRBV14|.|TRBJ1-1
CASSHGLNTEAFF
TGTGCCAGCAGCCATGGGTTGAACACTGAAGCTTTCTTT
>.|TRBV28|.|TRBJ2-7
CATLSGALYEQYF
TGTGCCACTCTTTCAGGGGCACTTTACGAGCAGTACTTC
>.|TRBV28|TRBD1|TRBJ1-2
CASKVPTGQPYYGYTF
TGTGCCAGCAAGGTCCCTACGGGACAGCCATATTATGGCTACACCTTC
>few|TRBV28|.|TRBJ2-7
CASGTAQGSYEQYF
TGTGCGAGCGGGACAGCCCAAGGTTCCTACGAGCAGTACTTC
>.|TRBV7-6|TRBD1|TRBJ2-3
CASSLRTGTTDTQYF
TGTGCCAGCAGCTTACGGACAGGGACCACAGATACGCAGTATTTT
>.|TRBV27|.|TRBJ2-3
CASSGTVSTDTQYF
TGTGCCAGCAGCGGGACTGTGAGCACAGATACGCAGTATTTT
>few|TRBV13|.|TRBJ2-4
CASSLGSIQYF
TGTGCCAGCAGCTTAGGGAGCATTCAGTACTTC
>.|TRBV19|.|TRBJ2-1
CASRTDGGAIYNEQFF
TGTGCCAGTAGAACAGACGGAGGGGCGATTTACAATGAGCAGTTCTTC
>.|TRBV6-5|.|TRBJ2-5
CASSRWRSQETQYF
TGTGCCAGCAGCCGTTGGAGGTCCCAAGAGACCCAGTACTTC
>few|TRBV7-8|.|TRBJ2-5
CASSSRTIQETQYF
TGTGCCAGCAGCTCACGGACGATCCAAGAGACCCAGTACTTC
>few|TRBV29-1|.|TRBJ2-5
CSVEGAGQETQYF
TGCAGCGTTGAAGGCGCGGGTCAAGAGACCCAGTACTTC
>.|TRBV2|.|TRBJ1-1
CASSEELNTEAFF
TGTGCCAGCAGTGAGGAGTTGAACACTGAAGCTTTCTTT
>.|TRBV4-2|TRBD1|TRBJ1-2
CASSPGTGNYGYTF
TGTGCCAGCAGCCCCGGGACAGGGAACTATGGCTACACCTTC
>.|TRBV29-1|.|TRBJ1-1
CSVEEGARGTEAFF
TGCAGCGTTGAAGAAGGAGCACGGGGCACTGAAGCTTTCTTT
>.|TRBV7-2|TRBD2|TRBJ2-7
CASSLRGGTSSYEQYF
TGTGCCAGCAGCTTACGGGGCGGGACTAGCTCCTACGAGCAGTACTTC
>few|TRBV29-1|.|TRBJ2-7
CSALTGPSSYEQYF
TGCAGCGCCCTGACGGGACCGAGCTCCTACGAGCAGTACTTC
>.|TRBV7-9|.|TRBJ2-1
CASSRITRNEQFF
TGTGCCAGCAGCCGAATAACTAGGAATGAGCAGTTCTTC
>.|TRBV30|.|TRBJ1-1
CAWRSYREYGTEAFF
TGTGCCTGGAGGTCTTACAGGGAGTACGGCACTGAAGCTTTCTTT
>few|TRBV30|.|TRBJ2-7
CACMTGTYEQYF
TGTGCCTGCATGACAGGTACCTACGAGCAGTACTTC
>few|TRBV7-9|.|TRBJ2-2
CASSLPGDTGELFF
TGTGCCAGCAGCCTGCCAGGAGACACCGGGGAGCTGTTTTTT
>.|TRBV7-2|.|TRBJ1-1
CASSFSPWGTEAFF
TGTGCCAGCAGCTTTTCCCCCTGGGGCACTGAAGCTTTCTTT
>.|TRBV6-5|.|TRBJ2-6
CASSYGGNSGANVLTF
TGTGCCAGCAGTTACGGAGGGAACTCTGGGGCCAACGTCCTGACTTTC
>.|TRBV28|.|TRBJ2-1
CASSPIAHLLDGSYNEQFF
TGTGCCAGCAGTCCCATAGCTCATTTACTTGACGGCTCCTACAATGAGCAGTTCTTC
>.|TRBV4-1|.|TRBJ1-3
CASSLGGMAGNTIYF
TGCGCCAGCAGCCTCGGAGGGATGGCTGGAAACACCATATATTTT
>few|TRBV9|.|TRBJ2-6
CASSVAATGNVLTF
TGTGCCAGCAGCGTAGCGGCTACCGGCAATGTCCTGACTTTC
>.|TRBV25-1|.|TRBJ1-1
CASSERQVGEAFF
TGTGCCAGCAGTGAAAGGCAGGTTGGCGAAGCTTTCTTT
>.|TRBV18|TRBD1|TRBJ1-5
CASSPPGQGAQPQHF
TGTGCCAGCTCACCTCCGGGACAGGGGGCTCAGCCCCAGCATTTT
>few|TRBV7-9|.|TRBJ1-2
CASSLNSRGYTF
TGTGCCAGCAGCTTGAACAGTAGGGGCTACACCTTC
>many|TRBV19|.|TRBJ1-2
CASSHSYGYTF
TGTGCCAGTAGCCATAGTTATGGCTACACCTTC
>once|TRBV4-3|.|TRBJ2-3
CASSQDAHTDTQYF
TGCGCCAGCAGCCAAGATGCCCACACAGATACGCAGTATTTT
>many|TRBV9|.|TRBJ1-4
CASSARSDTNEKLFF
TGTGCCAGCAGCGCTAGATCCGACACAAATGAAAAACTGTTTTTT
>.|TRBV4-3|TRBD1|TRBJ2-5
CASSQAGGETQYF
TGCGCCAGCAGCCAAGCAGGGGGAGAGACCCAGTACTTC
>.|TRBV10-1|.|TRBJ2-3
CASSGAITDTQYF
TGCGCCAGCAGTGGGGCGATCACAGATACGCAGTATTTT
>.|TRBV30|.|TRBJ1-4
CASNRDINEKLFF
TGTGCCTCCAACCGGGATATTAATGAAAAACTGTTTTTT
>.|TRBV19|.|TRBJ2-7
CASSSGRRREQYF
TGTGCCAGTAGCTCGGGGCGACGTCGCGAGCAGTACTTC
>once|TRBV4-1|.|TRBJ2-2
CASSQQNLIGTGELFF
TGCGCCAGCAGCCAACAAAATCTTATAGGGACCGGGGAGCTGTTTTTT
>.|TRBV7-8|.|TRBJ2-5
CASSSLGGETQYF
TGTGCCAGCAGCTCACTAGGCGGGGAGACCCAGTACTTC
>.|TRBV2|.|TRBJ2-5
CASSVWRPQETQYF
TGTGCCAGCAGTGTATGGAGGCCCCAAGAGACCCAGTACTTC
>.|TRBV29-1|TRBD1|TRBJ1-4
CSVVKDRVDEKLFF
TGCAGCGTTGTAAAGGACAGGGTTGATGAAAAACTGTTTTTT
>once|TRBV11-2|.|TRBJ2-1
CASSSQGREQFF
TGTGCCAGCAGCTCCCAAGGACGTGAGCAGTTCTTC